The rows below give T cell receptor beta chains drawn from one sample of a study of blood T cells in healthy people across ages. In TCRdb, the 5' RACE reads were re-called with MiXCR into one record per CDR3 protein. This sample has about 1.1 million distinct CDR3 sequences; 35% to 40% occur once, and the top ten carry roughly 13%. Sequencing was performed on blood. These receptors were obtained from a man in his late teens or twenties in good health. Both conserved end residues are part of each CDR3. The order of the fields is V gene, D gene, clone size, J gene, CDR3 protein, CDR3 DNA. D genes are given only for firm matches. Size values are once, few and many counts, or a class for expanded clones, and some rows have none.

TRBV2	.	.	TRBJ1-1	CASIRSRDMNTEAFF	TGTGCCAGCATCCGGTCACGGGACATGAACACTGAAGCTTTCTTT
TRBV3-1	.	.	TRBJ1-5	CASSQDIGQPQHF	TGTGCCAGCAGCCAAGATATTGGGCAGCCCCAGCATTTT
TRBV19	.	.	TRBJ2-3	CARSIWGTDTQYF	TGTGCCAGGAGTATTTGGGGCACAGATACGCAGTATTTT
TRBV11-2	.	.	TRBJ2-5	CASSSPAGIGTQYF	TGTGCCAGCAGCTCTCCCGCGGGGATAGGGACCCAGTACTTC
TRBV29-1	.	many	TRBJ2-3	CSVGVSTDTQYF	TGCAGCGTTGGGGTTAGCACAGATACGCAGTATTTT
TRBV5-5	TRBD1	.	TRBJ1-2	CASSLVSGQGNYGYTF	TGTGCCAGCAGCTTGGTTTCTGGACAGGGGAACTATGGCTACACCTTC
TRBV6-6	.	.	TRBJ1-6	CASSTRDGGGSPLHF	TGTGCCAGCAGTACCAGGGACGGCGGAGGATCACCCCTCCACTTT
TRBV24-1	.	.	TRBJ2-6	CATSALETSSGANVLTF	TGTGCCACCAGTGCCCTGGAGACATCCTCTGGGGCCAACGTCCTGACTTTC
TRBV6-4	.	few	TRBJ1-2	CASSDGQTQGGGYTF	TGTGCCAGCAGTGACGGTCAGACACAGGGAGGTGGCTACACCTTC
TRBV30	TRBD2	.	TRBJ2-1	CAWSVRPSGGGYNEQFF	TGTGCCTGGAGTGTACGCCCTAGCGGGGGGGGGTACAATGAGCAGTTCTTC
TRBV6-5	TRBD1	few	TRBJ2-7	CASSFGQGSTEQYF	TGTGCCAGCAGTTTCGGACAGGGTTCCACCGAGCAGTACTTC
TRBV29-1	TRBD1	.	TRBJ1-4	CSVGDRGGDEKLFF	TGCAGCGTCGGCGACAGGGGAGGGGATGAAAAACTGTTTTTT
TRBV5-1	.	.	TRBJ1-2	CASSLDSGRSGYGYTF	TGCGCCAGCAGCTTGGACTCTGGGCGGTCAGGTTATGGCTACACCTTC
TRBV25-1	TRBD1	.	TRBJ1-1	CATGQGAGTEAFF	TGTGCCACCGGACAGGGAGCGGGCACTGAAGCTTTCTTT
TRBV20-1	TRBD1	.	TRBJ2-1	CSARDGTDHNEQFF	TGCAGTGCTAGAGATGGGACAGACCACAATGAGCAGTTCTTC
TRBV6-1	.	.	TRBJ2-7	CASSVNRLYEQYF	TGTGCCAGCAGTGTTAACAGGCTCTACGAGCAGTACTTC
TRBV7-9	.	few	TRBJ1-2	CASRPQWGIVYGYTF	TGTGCCAGCAGACCCCAGTGGGGTATTGTCTATGGCTACACCTTC
TRBV14	.	.	TRBJ2-1	CASSQVLGGYNEQFF	TGTGCCAGCAGCCAAGTATTAGGCGGGTACAATGAGCAGTTCTTC
TRBV7-2	TRBD2	.	TRBJ2-5	CASSLYGGDDSEQYF	TGTGCCAGCAGCTTATATGGGGGGGACGACAGTGAGCAGTACTTC
TRBV21-1	.	.	TRBJ1-4	CASSKALGTTTNEKLFF	TGTGCCAGCAGCAAAGCCCTCGGGACAACAACTAATGAAAAACTGTTTTTT
TRBV4-3	TRBD2	.	TRBJ2-7	CASSQGGLAGGIYNEQYF	TGCGCCAGCAGCCAAGGGGGACTAGCGGGGGGAATCTACAATGAGCAGTACTTC
TRBV3-1	TRBD1	.	TRBJ1-2	CASSHPGQDYGYTF	TGTGCCAGCAGCCACCCAGGACAGGACTATGGCTACACCTTC
TRBV11-2	.	few	TRBJ1-2	CASRPLIKGYGYTF	TGTGCCAGCAGACCTTTGATTAAAGGCTATGGCTACACCTTC
TRBV27	.	.	TRBJ2-1	CASRPPGGEQFF	TGTGCCAGCAGGCCCCCGGGTGGTGAGCAGTTCTTC
TRBV3-1	.	many	TRBJ2-3	CASSQDRTDTQYF	TGTGCCAGCAGCCAAGATCGGACAGATACGCAGTATTTT
TRBV4-3	.	.	TRBJ1-5	CASSQDRSVEGSNQPQHF	TGCGCCAGCAGCCAAGATAGGTCAGTGGAGGGGAGCAATCAGCCCCAGCATTTT
TRBV25-1	.	once	TRBJ2-7	CASSEEVRDTCNEQYF	TGTGCCAGTAGTGAGGAAGTCCGGGACACCTGCAATGAGCAGTACTTC
TRBV12-3/TRBV12-4	TRBD2	.	TRBJ2-3	CASSLSSGAGTDTQYF	TGTGCCAGCAGTTTAAGTAGCGGGGCTGGCACAGATACGCAGTATTTT
TRBV20-1	.	.	TRBJ2-1	CSASGLARPSYNEQFF	TGCAGTGCTAGTGGGCTAGCCCGTCCCTCCTACAATGAGCAGTTCTTC
TRBV7-9	.	.	TRBJ2-7	CASSLVDAYEQYF	TGTGCCAGCAGCTTAGTCGACGCCTACGAGCAGTACTTC
TRBV6-1	.	.	TRBJ1-2	CASSDNGRLDGYTF	TGTGCCAGCAGTGATAATGGCAGGCTAGATGGCTACACCTTC
TRBV7-2	.	.	TRBJ2-2	CASAFQGGNGELFF	TGTGCCAGCGCCTTTCAAGGGGGAAACGGGGAGCTGTTTTTT
TRBV6-2/TRBV6-3	.	.	TRBJ2-1	CASSYSWMQFF	TGTGCCAGCAGTTACTCATGGATGCAGTTCTTC
TRBV12-3/TRBV12-4	.	few	TRBJ1-1	CASRREGIGNTEAFF	TGTGCCAGCAGGCGCGAGGGAATCGGGAACACTGAAGCTTTCTTT